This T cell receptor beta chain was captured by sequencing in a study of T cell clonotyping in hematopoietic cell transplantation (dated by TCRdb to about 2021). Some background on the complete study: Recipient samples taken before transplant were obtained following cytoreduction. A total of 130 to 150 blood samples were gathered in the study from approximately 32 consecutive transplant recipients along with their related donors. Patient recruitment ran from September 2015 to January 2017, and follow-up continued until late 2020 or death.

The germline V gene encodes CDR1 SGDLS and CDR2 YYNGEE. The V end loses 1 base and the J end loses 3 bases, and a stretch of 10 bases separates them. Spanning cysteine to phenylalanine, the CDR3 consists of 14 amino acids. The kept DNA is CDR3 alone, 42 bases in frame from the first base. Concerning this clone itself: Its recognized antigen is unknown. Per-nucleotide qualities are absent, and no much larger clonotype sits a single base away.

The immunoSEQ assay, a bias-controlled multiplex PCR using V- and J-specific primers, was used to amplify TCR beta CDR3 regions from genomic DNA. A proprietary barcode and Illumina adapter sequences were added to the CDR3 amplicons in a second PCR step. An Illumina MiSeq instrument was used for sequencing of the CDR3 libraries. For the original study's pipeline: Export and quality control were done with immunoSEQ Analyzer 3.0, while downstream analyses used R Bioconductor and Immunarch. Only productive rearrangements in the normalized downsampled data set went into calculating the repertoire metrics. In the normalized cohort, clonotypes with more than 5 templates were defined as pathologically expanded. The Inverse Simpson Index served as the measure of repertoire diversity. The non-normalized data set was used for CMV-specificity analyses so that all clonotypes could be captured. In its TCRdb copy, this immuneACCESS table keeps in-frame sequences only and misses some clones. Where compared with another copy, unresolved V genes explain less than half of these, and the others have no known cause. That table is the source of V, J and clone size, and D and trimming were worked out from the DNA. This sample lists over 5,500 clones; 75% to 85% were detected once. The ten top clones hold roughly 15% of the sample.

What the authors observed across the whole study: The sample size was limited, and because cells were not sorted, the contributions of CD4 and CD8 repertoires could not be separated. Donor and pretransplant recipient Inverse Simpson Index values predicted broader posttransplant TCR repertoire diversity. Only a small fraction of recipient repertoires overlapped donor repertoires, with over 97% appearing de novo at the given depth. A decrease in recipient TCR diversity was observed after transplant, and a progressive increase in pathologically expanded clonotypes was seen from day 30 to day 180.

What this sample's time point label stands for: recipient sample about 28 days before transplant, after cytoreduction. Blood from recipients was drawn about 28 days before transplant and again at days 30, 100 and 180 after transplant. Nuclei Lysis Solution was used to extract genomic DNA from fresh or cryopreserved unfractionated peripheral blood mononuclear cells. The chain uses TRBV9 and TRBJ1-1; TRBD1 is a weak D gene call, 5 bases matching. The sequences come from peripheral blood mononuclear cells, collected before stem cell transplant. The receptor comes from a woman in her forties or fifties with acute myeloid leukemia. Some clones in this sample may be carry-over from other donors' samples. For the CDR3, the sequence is CASSVTGGDTEAFF. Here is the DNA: TGTGCCAGCAGCGTAACTGGAGGGGACACTGAAGCTTTCTTT.